Shown below are 30 T cell receptor beta chains from a single sample sequenced in a study of Graves' ophthalmopathy and Graves' hyperthyroidism. As the template, RNA transcripts were used to amplify TCR beta CDR3 regions. RT-PCR was first run with HTBI primers, then multiplex PCR in a second round. In TCRdb, the multiplex PCR reads were re-called with MiXCR into one record per CDR3 protein. The data hold a few hundred thousand distinct CDR3 sequences, with approximately 15% observed a single time. The sample consisted of peripheral blood. The receptors were gathered from a woman between 18 and 29 years old with stable Graves' hyperthyroidism.

The J gene is TRBJ1-1, the V gene TRBV11-2; no definite D call. Germline CDR1 and CDR2: SGHAT and FQNNGV. The CDR3 length is 14 residues. Trimming took 7 bases from V and 6 from J, leaving 18 bases between them. CDR3 DNA sequence: TGTGCCAGCACCCCATCGGGTTATTCCGCTGAAGCTTTCTTT. Its protein is CASTPSGYSAEAFF.

The J gene is TRBJ2-3, the V gene TRBV24-1, with 9 bases matching TRBD2. Unmatched junction bases numbered 3, after V lost 1 base and J lost 2 bases. Germline CDR1 reads KGHDR; CDR2 reads SFDVKD. CDR3 size: 16 residues. CDR3 sequence: CATSDLGTSPTDTQYF. The CDR3 nucleotides are TGTGCCACCAGTGATTTAGGGACTAGCCCCACAGATACGCAGTATTTT.

This clonotype was seen many times. This rearrangement joins TRBV7-2 to TRBJ2-7, with D unresolved. The CDR3 length is 12 residues. CDR1 is SGHTA, CDR2 FQGNSA, per germline. V lost 4 bases and J 7 bases, leaving 11 bases between the germline ends. The CDR3 spells CASSSLSREQYF. The DNA of the CDR3 is TGTGCCAGCAGCTCCCTTAGTCGGGAGCAGTACTTC.

The V call is TRBV9, the J call TRBJ1-1; TRBD1 is a possible D gene (6 bases). Germline CDR1 reads SGDLS; CDR2 reads YYNGEE. The CDR3 runs 15 residues. With 4 bases removed from V and 5 bases from J, the gap between germline ends came to 18 bases. The chain's CDR3 is CASSRTGSRGTEAFF. CDR3 DNA: TGTGCCAGCAGCCGCACAGGGTCGCGAGGAACTGAAGCTTTCTTT.

The table lists this clonotype with many counts. V and J are TRBV28 and TRBJ2-6; 11 bases map to TRBD1. Germline V gives CDR1 MDHEN, CDR2 SYDVKM. V was clipped by 4 bases and J by 3 bases; unmatched bases: 11. This CDR3 spans 19 amino acids. The CDR3: CASSSPGPDRGHGANVLTF. The CDR3 nucleotides read TGTGCCAGCAGTTCTCCCGGACCGGACAGGGGGCATGGGGCCAACGTCCTGACTTTC.

Ten or more counts support this clonotype. The J gene is TRBJ1-1, the V gene TRBV20-1; D unresolved. The germline V gene has CDR1 DFQATT and CDR2 SNEGSKA (reference sequence). CDR3 length: 13 residues. Deletions cut 3 bases from V and 2 bases from J, with 10 bases between. CDR3 in amino acids: CSASLPENTEAFF. CDR3 DNA sequence: TGCAGTGCTAGCTTGCCAGAAAACACTGAAGCTTTCTTT.

At least ten counts were recorded for this clonotype. This sequence joins TRBV12-3 or TRBV12-4 and TRBJ1-2, with a weak D call TRBD1 (5 bases). The CDR3 spans 13 residues. The ends were cut back, 6 bases at V and 5 bases at J, with 13 bases in the middle. The CDR3 reads CASSPGALYGYTF. The CDR3 nucleotides are TGTGCCAGCAGCCCCGGGGCCTTATATGGCTACACCTTC.

This chain links TRBV5-1 with TRBJ2-5; 9 bases agree with TRBD2. J gave up 4 bases and V 0 bases, and 13 bases lay outside the gene matches. CDR3 length: 18 amino acids. Per the germline V gene, CDR1 is SGHRS and CDR2 is YFSETQ. In DNA form, the CDR3 reads TGCGCCAGCAGCTTGGGTAGACTCGGACTAGCGAATGGAGAGACCCAGTACTTC. This gives the protein CASSLGRLGLANGETQYF.

This clonotype was seen ten or more times. The chain has TRBV29-1 and TRBJ1-1, with TRBD1 matching over 10 bases. Germline V gene sequence: CDR1 SQVTM, CDR2 ANQGSEA. The CDR3 contains 13 residues. J gave up 1 base and V 4 bases, and 0 bases lay outside the gene matches. The CDR3 nucleotides are TGCAGCGTTGGGACAGGGGGGAACACTGAAGCTTTCTTT. Translation gives CSVGTGGNTEAFF. Drawing the rest from reference TRBV29-1 and TRBJ1-1, the complete variable domain is SAVISQKPSRDICQRGTSLTIQCQVDSQVTMMFWYRQQPGQSLTLIATANQGSEATYESGFVIDKFPISRPNLTFSTLTVSNMSPEDSSIYLCSVGTGGNTEAFFGQGTRLTVV.

This clonotype showed up many times. The chain recombines TRBV15 with TRBJ1-2, with D tentatively TRBD1 (5 bases). The CDR3 is 17 residues long. CDR1 LNHNV and CDR2 YYDKDF come from the germline V gene (reference sequence). V gave up 5 bases and J gave up 0 bases, with 19 bases separating them. CDR3 bases: TGTGCCACCAGCCGCCCCGGGGAGGGGTCGTCTAACTATGGCTACACCTTC. This codes for CATSRPGEGSSNYGYTF. Full variable domain (rest looked up from reference TRBV15 and TRBJ1-2): DAMVIQNPRYQVTQFGKPVTLSCSQTLNHNVMYWYQQKSSQAPKLLFHYYDKDFNNEADTPDNFQSRRPNTSFCFLDIRSPGLGDTAMYLCATSRPGEGSSNYGYTFGSGTRLTVV.

This clonotype has just a few counts. The chain links TRBV4-1 to TRBJ2-6, with 7 bases that match TRBD2. In germline, CDR1 is MGHRA, CDR2 YSYEKL. The CDR3 totals 17 residues. Germline trimming cut 4 bases from V and 1 base from J; bases unmatched to any gene: 7. In DNA, the CDR3 is TGCGCCAGCAGCCTTAGAGGCGGGGGATCTGGGGCCAACGTCCTGACTTTC. Translating it yields CASSLRGGGSGANVLTF.

This clonotype has ten or more counts. The V gene is TRBV12-3 or TRBV12-4, the J gene TRBJ2-7; 7 bases map to TRBD2. V shed 2 bases and J 6 bases; nucleotides not matched to a gene: 7. This CDR3 comprises 14 residues. The CDR3 spells CASSLSGLVGEQYF. CDR3 coding DNA: TGTGCCAGCAGTTTATCTGGACTAGTGGGCGAGCAGTACTTC.

This clonotype has at least ten counts. V is TRBV2 and J is TRBJ2-7, with D possibly being TRBD2 (6 bases). Between the trimmed V and J ends, which lost 11 bases and 0 bases, there was a span of 14 bases. The germline V gene encodes CDR1 SNHLY and CDR2 FYNNEI. The CDR3 consists of 13 residues. CDR3 sequence: CAAKREASYEQYF. The CDR3 region has the DNA TGTGCCGCCAAAAGGGAGGCCTCCTACGAGCAGTACTTC.

The chain combines TRBV24-1 with TRBJ1-2; 7 nucleotides agree with TRBD1. The CDR3 is made up of 15 amino acids. Germline trimming cut 5 bases from V and 4 bases from J; bases unmatched to any gene: 9. The germline CDR1 and CDR2 sequences are KGHDR and SFDVKD. The DNA of the CDR3 is TGTGCCACCAGTGGCGTACTGGGACAGACCTATGGCTACACCTTC. This encodes CATSGVLGQTYGYTF.

This clonotype was found many times. The genes are TRBV2 and TRBJ1-5; maybe TRBD1 (6 bases). The CDR3 loop spans 13 amino acids. Germline assignment: CDR1 SNHLY and CDR2 FYNNEI. V gave up 6 bases and J gave up 6 bases, with 12 bases separating them. CDR3 in amino acids: CASREEGGQPQHF. The DNA for the CDR3 is TGTGCCAGCAGGGAGGAGGGGGGTCAGCCCCAGCATTTT.

The chain couples TRBV6-1 to TRBJ1-5, with D uncertain. CDR1 is MNHNS, CDR2 SASEGT, per germline. The CDR3 loop spans 15 amino acids. Trimming took off 1 base at V and 2 bases at J, with 9 bases between the two ends. The CDR3 spells CASSEEGLRNQPQHF. The CDR3 region has the DNA TGTGCCAGCAGTGAAGAAGGGTTGCGCAATCAGCCCCAGCATTTT.

This clonotype was picked up many times. The chain recombines TRBV6-2 or TRBV6-3 with TRBJ2-7; D possibly matches TRBD1 or TRBD2 (6 bases each). V lost 8 bases and J lost 6, with 20 bases in between. The CDR3 is 14 amino acids. Germline V CDR1 and CDR2: MNHEY, SVGEGT. CDR3 nucleotide sequence: TGTGCCAGCGCTGAGGGGGGAAGAGTTGGCGAGCAGTACTTC. It specifies CASAEGGRVGEQYF.

This clonotype has a count of ten or more. This chain joins TRBV12-3 or TRBV12-4 and TRBJ1-1; 11 bases map to TRBD1. The CDR3 spans 16 residues. J gave up 3 bases and V 5 bases, and 8 bases lay outside the gene matches. The CDR3 is CASSLGQGAMDTEAFF. CDR3 nucleotide sequence: TGTGCCAGCAGTCTCGGACAGGGGGCAATGGACACTGAAGCTTTCTTT.

The chain uses TRBV12-5 and TRBJ1-1; D call uncertain. V lost 0 bases and J 1 base, leaving 15 bases between the germline ends. The CDR3 is made up of 17 amino acids. Germline-derived CDR1 and CDR2 are LGHNT and FRNRAP. DNA of the CDR3: TGTGCTAGTGGTTTGGTAATAAAGGCCCCGGGGAACACTGAAGCTTTCTTT. As protein: CASGLVIKAPGNTEAFF.

The CDR3 region is CASRLGVNTEAFF. CDR3 DNA: TGTGCCAGCCGGTTGGGGGTGAACACTGAAGCTTTCTTT. The chain links TRBV12-3 or TRBV12-4 to TRBJ1-1; tentative D call: TRBD1 (5 bases). The CDR3 totals 13 residues. V was shortened by 8 bases and J by 0 bases, with 10 bases between the two germline ends.

This clonotype was recorded a few times. This sequence joins TRBV3-1 and TRBJ2-7, with 7 bases aligning to TRBD2. The CDR3 runs 16 residues. J gave up 3 bases and V 0 bases, and 8 bases lay outside the gene matches. CDR1 and CDR2 (germline): LGHDT, YNNKEL (reference sequence). CDR3 protein: CASSQDDGGGLYEQYF. CDR3 DNA: TGTGCCAGCAGCCAAGATGATGGCGGGGGTCTCTACGAGCAGTACTTC.

This clonotype was found many times. The rearrangement joins TRBV19 to TRBJ2-7; 8 bases are a match to TRBD1. The germline V gene has CDR1 LNHDA and CDR2 SQIVND (reference sequence). V gave up 4 bases and J gave up 3 bases; unmatched junction bases: 2. There are 13 residues in the CDR3. CDR3 sequence reads: CASSRTGIYEQYF. The CDR3 DNA follows: TGTGCCAGTAGTAGGACAGGGATCTACGAGCAGTACTTC.

The table lists this clonotype with many counts. The rearrangement uses TRBV11-2 and TRBJ1-1; TRBD1 might be the D (5 bases). This CDR3 has 13 residues. Germline CDR1 and CDR2: SGHAT and FQNNGV. V lost 3 bases to trimming and J lost 4 bases, with 9 bases between them. The CDR3 region is CASSFHGGTEAFF. CDR3 coding DNA: TGTGCCAGCAGCTTTCACGGGGGCACTGAAGCTTTCTTT.

This clonotype occurred many times. V and J are TRBV20-1 and TRBJ1-1; D not resolved. V was clipped by 5 bases and J by 6 bases, with 10 bases between them. The CDR3 has 11 residues. Germline CDR1 reads DFQATT; CDR2 reads SNEGSKA (reference sequence). The CDR3 bases are TGCAGTGCTGACGGAGGTCCTGAAGCTTTCTTT. Translated: CSADGGPEAFF.

This clonotype came up many times. This chain uses TRBV2 with TRBJ2-2; 11 nucleotides line up with TRBD1. Germline trimming cut 11 bases from V and 1 base from J; bases unmatched to any gene: 6. There are 15 residues in the CDR3. Germline V lookup: CDR1 SNHLY, CDR2 FYNNEI. The CDR3 region has the DNA TGTGCCTCCGGACAGGGGGCCCTGAACACCGGGGAGCTGTTTTTT. It yields the protein CASGQGALNTGELFF. Drawing the rest from reference TRBV2 and TRBJ2-2, the complete variable domain is EPEVTQTPSHQVTQMGQEVILRCVPISNHLYFYWYRQILGQKVEFLVSFYNNEISEKSEIFDDQFSVERPDGSNFTLKIRSTKLEDSAMYFCASGQGALNTGELFFGEGSRLTVL.

This clonotype has a handful of counts. Being one base from a much bigger clone, this may be a read error. The rearrangement joins TRBV6-1 to TRBJ2-5; D is perhaps TRBD2 (5 bases). Germline assignment: CDR1 MNHNS and CDR2 SASEGT. The V and J ends lost 5 bases and 5 bases respectively, with 18 bases between them. This CDR3 is built from 15 residues. The DNA of the CDR3 is TGTGCCAGCAGTATGTATGCGAGGGCGCGTGAGACCCAGTACTTC. It translates to CASSMYARARETQYF.

This clonotype appeared a few times. This sequence joins TRBV3-1 and TRBJ1-5; no clear D gene. The CDR3 extends over 16 amino acids. V was shortened by 2 bases and J by 3 bases, with 14 bases between the two germline ends. The germline V gene has CDR1 LGHDT and CDR2 YNNKEL (reference sequence). CDR3 protein: CASSQSGRESNQPQHF. The CDR3, as DNA: TGTGCCAGCAGCCAATCCGGCCGGGAGTCCAATCAGCCCCAGCATTTT.

Many counts were recorded for this clonotype. V usage is TRBV19 and J usage is TRBJ2-7; 10 nucleotides match TRBD1. The CDR3 totals 15 residues. With V trimmed by 6 bases and J by 0 bases, 5 bases remained unmatched. CDR1 LNHDA and CDR2 SQIVND come from the germline V gene (reference sequence). CDR3 in amino acids: CASSWGQGFSYEQYF. The CDR3 nucleotides read TGTGCCAGTAGCTGGGGACAGGGGTTCTCCTACGAGCAGTACTTC.

This clonotype was seen at least ten times. The rearrangement uses TRBV28 and TRBJ1-1; TRBD1 is a possible D gene (6 bases). This CDR3 comprises 11 residues. Germline assignment: CDR1 MDHEN and CDR2 SYDVKM. With 6 bases removed from V and 12 bases from J, the gap between germline ends came to 14 bases. CDR3: CASSRTGLPFF. CDR3 in DNA: TGTGCCAGCAGCAGAACAGGGTTACCTTTCTTT.

As regards this clonotype: A read error is likely, as this CDR3 ends without the conserved phenylalanine or tryptophan. Because the CDR3's place on the DNA is in doubt, the DNA is left out and the CDR3 is given as listed by TCRdb. V gene TRBV10-3 combines with J gene TRBJ1-2; the table calls TRBD1, which could not be checked here. Germline loops: CDR1 ENHRY, CDR2 SYGVKD. The CDR3 length equals 12 residues, ends included. CDR3 sequence reads: CAISESIDSIFL.